A single sample is the source of the 27 T cell receptor beta chains below, sequenced in a study of T cell responses to AZD1222 COVID-19 vaccine. Measured with immunoSEQ multiplex PCR; TCRdb has only the in-frame clones, and not every one. The table includes roughly 85,000 clones, over 75% detected once. The material sequenced was peripheral blood, taken 28 days after the second AZD1222 dose. The receptors originated from an adult who received the AZD1222 COVID-19 vaccine.

This clone is a singleton in its sample. The J gene is TRBJ2-2, the V gene TRBV10-3; 7 bases fit TRBD1. The CDR3 contains 15 residues. The germline V gene encodes CDR1 ENHRY and CDR2 SYGVKD. With V trimmed by 6 bases and J by 3 bases, 7 bases remained unmatched. The CDR3 DNA is TGTGCCATCAGAGACGAAACAGGGGACACCGGGGAGCTGTTTTTT. The encoded protein is CAIRDETGDTGELFF.

The chain employs TRBV7-8 and TRBJ1-1; possibly TRBD1 for D (5 bases). The length of the CDR3 is 19 residues. Trimming took off 2 bases at V and 2 bases at J, with 24 bases between the two ends. Germline V lookup: CDR1 SGHVS, CDR2 FQNEAQ. CDR3 DNA: TGTGCCAGCAGCTTAATCTTCCGCAGGGCTTCGCCGGGAAACACTGAAGCTTTCTTT. This sequence encodes CASSLIFRRASPGNTEAFF. Using reference TRBV7-8 and TRBJ1-1 for the parts outside the CDR3, the full variable domain is GAGVSQSPRYKVAKRGQDVALRCDPISGHVSLFWYQQALGQGPEFLTYFQNEAQLDKSGLPSDRFFAERPEGSVSTLKIQRTQQEDSAVYLCASSLIFRRASPGNTEAFFGQGTRLTVV.

The chain has TRBV5-1 and TRBJ2-5; D may be TRBD1 or TRBD2 (5 bases each). The CDR3 covers 13 residues. Per the germline V gene, CDR1 is SGHRS and CDR2 is YFSETQ. V lost 2 bases and J 5 bases, leaving 10 bases between the germline ends. In DNA form, the CDR3 reads TGCGCCAGCAGCTTTGGGGGTTGGGAGACCCAGTACTTC. It codes for CASSFGGWETQYF.

The chain employs TRBV2 and TRBJ1-5; 9 nucleotides line up with TRBD1. Germline V gives CDR1 SNHLY, CDR2 FYNNEI. Trimming cost V 6 bases and J 6 bases; bases outside gene matches: 3. The CDR3 is 13 residues long. The CDR3 reads CASSMDRGQPQHF. In DNA form, the CDR3 reads TGTGCCAGCAGCATGGACAGGGGTCAGCCCCAGCATTTT.

The chain has TRBV30 and TRBJ1-5, with a tentative D call TRBD1 (6 bases). This CDR3 is 16 amino acids long. V was cut by 1 base and J by 0 bases, with 13 bases left in between. Germline assignment: CDR1 GTSNPN and CDR2 SVGIG (reference sequence). The CDR3 DNA is TGTGCCTGGAGTGATGACAGGTCCTATAGCAATCAGCCCCAGCATTTT. As protein: CAWSDDRSYSNQPQHF.

The rearrangement uses TRBV11-2 and TRBJ2-3, with 9 bases lining up with TRBD2. The germline CDR1 and CDR2 sequences are SGHAT and FQNNGV. J gave up 4 bases and V 1 base, and 6 bases lay outside the gene matches. The CDR3 covers 16 residues. The CDR3 here is CASSLGRLADADTQYF. In DNA, the CDR3 is TGTGCCAGCAGCTTAGGCCGACTAGCGGATGCAGATACGCAGTATTTT.

This chain joins TRBV7-9 and TRBJ2-1, with D tentatively TRBD2 (5 bases). CDR3 length: 15 amino acids. V lost 3 bases, J lost 0 bases, and 9 bases lay in between. CDR1 is SEHNR and CDR2 is FQNEAQ in the germline V gene (reference sequence). The CDR3 loop is CASSFSAVSYNEQFF. The CDR3 bases are TGTGCCAGCAGCTTCTCAGCGGTCTCCTACAATGAGCAGTTCTTC.

This chain connects TRBV19 to TRBJ1-5, with a possible D match to TRBD1 (5 bases). Germline V lookup: CDR1 LNHDA, CDR2 SQIVND (reference sequence). Trimming took 10 bases from V and 2 from J, leaving 15 bases between them. The CDR3 has 14 amino acids. The CDR3, as DNA: TGTGCCACCCGAGGGGTTTTGGGCAATCAGCCCCAGCATTTT. It encodes CATRGVLGNQPQHF.

The gene calls are TRBV27 and TRBJ2-1; tentative D call: TRBD2 (6 bases). With 6 bases removed from V and 3 bases from J, the gap between germline ends came to 9 bases. The germline V gene encodes CDR1 MNHEY and CDR2 SMNVEV (reference sequence). This CDR3 comprises 13 residues. The CDR3 region is CASRLGGYNEQFF. The DNA of the CDR3 is TGTGCCAGCAGGTTGGGGGGCTACAATGAGCAGTTCTTC.

The V and J genes are TRBV7-2 and TRBJ2-7; 7 positions agree with TRBD2. The J segment lost 5 bases and the V segment lost 4 bases, leaving 5 bases of the junction unmatched. This CDR3 has 13 amino acids. Germline CDR1 reads SGHTA; CDR2 reads FQGNSA. The CDR3 bases are TGTGCCAGCAGCTCCGACCGGGAGGACGAGCAGTACTTC. Residues: CASSSDREDEQYF.

The rearrangement links TRBV6-1 to TRBJ2-1; 9 bases line up with TRBD2. The CDR3 runs 16 residues. Germline lookup yields CDR1 MNHNS and CDR2 SASEGT. V trimming: 3 bases; J trimming: 1 base; junction bases outside the gene matches: 4. CDR3: CASSDLAGGSYNEQFF. The CDR3 DNA reads as TGTGCCAGCAGTGATCTGGCGGGAGGGTCCTACAATGAGCAGTTCTTC.

The J gene is TRBJ2-2, the V gene TRBV7-9, with 9 nucleotides matching TRBD1. Unmatched junction bases numbered 4, after V lost 4 bases and J lost 1 base. The CDR3 length is 16 residues. The germline gives CDR1 SEHNR, CDR2 FQNEAQ (reference sequence). CDR3 coding DNA: TGTGCCAGCAGCTCACAGGGGGCTTTGAACACCGGGGAGCTGTTTTTT. Amino acids: CASSSQGALNTGELFF.

This CDR3 is CASSSKGGTTMPIPPYEQYF. As DNA, the CDR3 is TGTGCCAGCAGCTCCAAGGGGGGGACGACGATGCCTATTCCCCCCTACGAGCAGTACTTC. The chain has TRBV6-6 and TRBJ2-7, with a possible D match to TRBD2 (7 bases). This CDR3 is built from 20 residues. V lost 6 bases, J lost 2 bases, and 32 bases lay in between. The germline V gene has CDR1 MNHNY and CDR2 SVGAGI (reference sequence).

The chain's CDR3 is CASSGGFWGGEKLFF. The CDR3 coding sequence is TGTGCCAGCAGCGGCGGCTTCTGGGGTGGTGAAAAACTGTTTTTT. This chain uses TRBV9 with TRBJ1-4; D is unclear. V was pared by 3 bases and J by 7 bases, with 16 bases between. Germline assignment: CDR1 SGDLS and CDR2 YYNGEE. This CDR3 has 15 residues.

In this sample, this clone turned up once. A junction boundary mismatches the germline segment, possibly from a read error. The genes are TRBV5-6 and TRBJ1-5, with unresolved D. This CDR3 comprises 16 residues. Germline V CDR1 and CDR2: SGHDT, YYEEEE. The CDR3, as DNA: TGTACCAGCAGCTGGCGAGAGGGTAGCCCCAATCAGCCCCAGCATTTT. Residues: CTSSWREGSPNQPQHF.

V and J are TRBV5-8 and TRBJ2-7; a possible D gene is TRBD2 (6 bases). Germline V gives CDR1 SGHTS, CDR2 YDEGEE. This CDR3 has 13 amino acids. Trimming removed 7 bases from V and 6 bases from J, with 17 bases in between. CDR3 nucleotides: TGTGCCAGCGTCTCACCCATGGGACTCGAGCAGTACTTC. Residues: CASVSPMGLEQYF.

This clone was observed a handful of times. This chain links TRBV4-2 with TRBJ1-4, with 7 nucleotides matching TRBD1. The V gene end was trimmed by 6 bases and the J gene end by 5 bases; junction bases not matched to a gene: 3. CDR1 and CDR2 from the germline V gene are LGHNA and YNFKEQ. This CDR3 comprises 13 residues. This chain's CDR3 is CASSGQENEKLFF. The CDR3 bases are TGTGCCAGCAGTGGACAGGAAAATGAAAAACTGTTTTTT.

The chain has TRBV2 and TRBJ1-3; 7 nucleotides align to TRBD1. V dropped 5 bases and J dropped 7; count of bases not matched to a gene: 5. CDR3 length: 13 residues. Germline assignment: CDR1 SNHLY and CDR2 FYNNEI. CDR3 sequence: CASSTGERNTIYF. The CDR3 nucleotides read TGTGCCAGCAGTACAGGGGAGAGGAACACCATATATTTT.

The table lists this clone with a count of one. The V gene is TRBV4-2, the J gene TRBJ2-1, with D unclear. This CDR3 comprises 14 residues. Germline CDR1 reads LGHNA; CDR2 reads YNFKEQ. Trimming left V 0 bases short and J 5 bases short, with 8 bases between. The CDR3 coding sequence is TGTGCCAGCAGCCAAGATCCCGGAGACAATGAGCAGTTCTTC. It yields the protein CASSQDPGDNEQFF.

The V gene is TRBV24-1, the J gene TRBJ1-2; D gene unclear. The ends were cut back, 5 bases at V and 4 bases at J, with 10 bases in the middle. Germline V lookup: CDR1 KGHDR, CDR2 SFDVKD. The CDR3 sequence is 13 residues long. The CDR3 sequence: CATSADGTYGYTF. CDR3 in DNA: TGTGCCACCAGTGCGGACGGCACCTATGGCTACACCTTC.

The CDR3 nucleotides read TGTGCCAGTAGTCTCATCGGGACAGGGGACTATGGCTACACCTTC. Protein sequence: CASSLIGTGDYGYTF. The chain employs TRBV19 and TRBJ1-2; TRBD1 matches at 10 bases. Germline V lookup: CDR1 LNHDA, CDR2 SQIVND (reference sequence). This CDR3 is built from 15 residues. J gave up 3 bases and V 5 bases, and 6 bases lay outside the gene matches.

In this sample, this clone turned up once. The V gene is TRBV29-1, the J gene TRBJ2-6; D may be TRBD2 (5 bases). The V end lost 4 bases, the J end lost 2 bases, and 6 bases lay between the germline ends. CDR1 SQVTM and CDR2 ANQGSEA come from the germline V gene. The CDR3 runs 13 residues. Written as DNA, the CDR3 is TGCAGCGTTGGGGGAGCTGGGGCCAACGTCCTGACTTTC. Its translation: CSVGGAGANVLTF.

The rearrangement joins TRBV5-6 to TRBJ2-1, with TRBD2 matching 7 bases. Germline-derived CDR1 and CDR2 are SGHDT and YYEEEE. Germline trimming cut 1 base from V and 2 bases from J; bases unmatched to any gene: 3. The CDR3 has 15 amino acids. The CDR3 DNA follows: TGTGCCAGCAGCTTGTACGGGGGGACCTACAATGAGCAGTTCTTC. Its protein is CASSLYGGTYNEQFF. Variable domain in full (rest from reference TRBV5-6 and TRBJ2-1): DAGVTQSPTHLIKTRGQQVTLRCSPKSGHDTVSWYQQALGQGPQFIFQYYEEEERQRGNFPDRFSGHQFPNYSSELNVNALLLGDSALYLCASSLYGGTYNEQFFGPGTRLTVL.

V is TRBV9 and J is TRBJ1-1, with 12 bases that match TRBD1. The junction had 9 bases not matched to a gene; V was cut back by 0 bases and J by 9 bases. This CDR3 region has 16 residues. Germline CDR1 and CDR2: SGDLS and YYNGEE. In DNA, the CDR3 is TGTGCCAGCAGCGTAGCTGGGACAGGGGGCGGTTTTCAAGCTTTCTTT. It specifies CASSVAGTGGGFQAFF.

The CDR3 spells CASTWEGSSYNEQFF. The CDR3 bases are TGTGCCAGCACCTGGGAGGGGAGCTCCTACAATGAGCAGTTCTTC. The gene calls are TRBV7-2 and TRBJ2-1; 7 positions match TRBD2. J gave up 0 bases and V 7 bases, and 6 bases lay outside the gene matches. Germline CDR1 and CDR2: SGHTA and FQGNSA. This CDR3 spans 15 amino acids.

The chain has TRBV7-9 and TRBJ2-5; TRBD1 agrees at 7 bases. V was pared by 8 bases and J by 5 bases, with 8 bases of the junction left unmatched. Germline CDR1 is SEHNR and CDR2 is FQNEAQ (reference sequence). The CDR3 contains 13 residues. The CDR3 nucleotides read TGTGCCAGCTCACTAACAGGGGTGGAGACCCAGTACTTC. Its protein is CASSLTGVETQYF.

V gene TRBV5-1 combines with J gene TRBJ1-5; 7 bases are a match to TRBD1. Losses at the gene ends were 0 bases for V and 3 bases for J; bases not matched to a gene: 3. This CDR3 is built from 15 residues. CDR1 SGHRS and CDR2 YFSETQ come from the germline V gene. The CDR3 here is CASSLEGGDNQPQHF. The CDR3 DNA reads as TGCGCCAGCAGCTTGGAAGGGGGCGACAATCAGCCCCAGCATTTT.